This TCR beta chain derives from a study of blood T cell repertoires in COVID-19. For the study at large: The United States, Italy and Spain provided the acute and convalescent COVID-19 samples. T cells, B-cell-depleted T cells, or PBMCs supplied cDNA or gDNA.

Generated by immunoSEQ multiplex PCR, the TCRdb table keeps only in-frame clones and is missing some. The sample has more than 40,000 clones, approximately 84% seen once. The CDR3 has 14 residues. CDR1 MNHEY and CDR2 SVGAGI come from the germline V gene. V shed 5 bases and J shed 0 bases, with 11 bases lying between them. This chain uses TRBV6-5 with TRBJ2-7; tentatively, D is TRBD2 (6 bases). The sequence derives from a man aged 50 to 60 with acute or convalescent COVID-19. Sequencing used peripheral blood. The chain's CDR3 is CASSMGGSSYEQYF. In DNA form, the CDR3 reads TGTGCCAGCAGTATGGGAGGCAGCTCCTACGAGCAGTACTTC.